The sample holds many counts of the clone carrying this T cell receptor beta chain. Alongside a J-beta primer mix, a sample-barcoded 5' primer served in a second PCR lasting about 7 to 11 cycles. Each cDNA molecule received a tag from a template-switch adaptor that had 12 random nucleotides. Samples each returned at least 3 million CDR3-containing paired-end reads. TCRdb itself ran the 5' RACE reads through MiXCR, one entry per CDR3 protein. The repertoire holds 550,000 to 800,000 distinct CDR3 sequences, roughly 32% seen once, with less than 20% in the top ten. Deletions cut 0 bases from V and 9 bases from J, with 18 bases between. This CDR3 has 16 amino acids. The V gene's germline CDR1 is ENHRY and CDR2 SYGVKD. This sample was taken from a study of blood T cells in healthy people across ages. Whole-study context: Through template switching, about one barcoded beta molecule was captured per two T cells, as measured in model experiments.

Samples each had at least 5.5 micrograms of total RNA extracted. The chain uses TRBV10-3 and TRBJ2-1, with D perhaps TRBD2 (6 bases). The TCR comes from a woman aged 80 or over in good health. Source material: blood. CDR3 amino acids: CAISESTAAGIGEQFF. CDR3 sequence (DNA): TGTGCCATCAGTGAGTCGACGGCCGCGGGGATCGGTGAGCAGTTCTTC.